What follows describes a single TCR beta chain. Profiling relied on immunoSEQ multiplex PCR, and the TCRdb table lists in-frame clones only, not all of them. Of approximately 120,000 clones in the sample, 80% to 90% were seen once. CDR1 and CDR2 from the germline V gene are SGHRS and YFSETQ. The CDR3 length is 15 residues. The V gene lost 4 bases and the J gene lost 4 bases, with 15 bases spanning the gap. These data belong to a study of control samples from healthy donors and cancer patients. The clonotype originates from a woman in her fifties or sixties in good health. The chain has TRBV5-1 and TRBJ1-3; TRBD1 is a possible D gene (6 bases). Sequenced sample: blood. CDR3 coding DNA: TGCGCCAGCAGCCTGGGGGCGACAGGCGGAAACACCATATATTTT. Residues: CASSLGATGGNTIYF.